This T cell receptor beta chain was sequenced for a study of cytomegalovirus exposure and HLA in healthy donors. Points from the study as a whole: Investigators reported 164 TCR beta chains as tied to cytomegalovirus.

Concerning this clone itself: Antigen specificity is unknown.

The PCR contained 60 Vbeta and 13 Jbeta primers. Repertoires were generated with immunoSEQ multiplex PCR, while TCRdb's copy carries only in-frame clones and drops some. The sample has about 190,000 clones, around 87% seen once. V was clipped by 5 bases and J by 4 bases, with 14 bases between them. The length of the CDR3 is 14 residues. Germline V gene lookup returns CDR1 SGHTA and CDR2 FQGNSA. The J gene is TRBJ1-2, the V gene TRBV7-2; a weak D match, TRBD1 (6 bases). The sequenced sample consisted of PBMCs. The source of this sequence is a man aged 25-45 years in good health and CMV-seronegative. In DNA form, the CDR3 reads TGTGCCAGCAGCGAGGGGGGGGCGGGCTATGGCTACACCTTC. Encoded protein: CASSEGGAGYGYTF.